Shown below are 19 T cell receptor beta chains from a single sample sequenced in a study of OX40 agonist ivuxolimab in advanced cancers. TCRdb's copy holds only in-frame clones and misses some; the assay was immunoSEQ multiplex PCR. Of more than 45,000 clones in the sample, over 80% were seen once. Source: CD4+ or CD8+ T cells sorted from blood, taken in a trial of the OX40 agonist ivuxolimab. The receptors derive from an adult with an advanced solid tumor such as melanoma, head and neck, liver or kidney cancer.

The CDR3 coding sequence is TGTGCCAGCAGCCCTCGGAGCTTACACTACGAGCAGTACTTC. This gives the protein CASSPRSLHYEQYF. The rearrangement uses TRBV11-3 and TRBJ2-7; the D is unclear. Per germline, CDR1 SGHNT and CDR2 YENEEA. The CDR3 contains 14 residues. V lost 5 bases to trimming and J lost 3 bases, with 14 bases between them.

This clone turned up a few times. The chain is built from TRBV27 and TRBJ2-1; TRBD1 agrees at 7 bases. V shed 7 bases, J shed 0 bases, and the junction held 6 bases outside the gene matches. This CDR3 has 15 amino acids. Germline-derived CDR1 and CDR2 are MNHEY and SMNVEV (reference sequence). DNA of the CDR3: TGTGCCAGCATCCCGACAGGGACCTCCTACAATGAGCAGTTCTTC. It encodes CASIPTGTSYNEQFF.

The rearrangement uses TRBV7-3 and TRBJ2-3; D remains ambiguous. Per germline, CDR1 SGHTA and CDR2 FQGTGA. The CDR3 extends over 14 amino acids. Trimming took 5 bases from V and 4 from J, leaving 13 bases between them. CDR3 coding DNA: TGTGCCAGCAGCCCGGGCCTTAGGGCAGATACGCAGTATTTT. It translates to CASSPGLRADTQYF. Drawing the rest from reference TRBV7-3 and TRBJ2-3, the complete variable domain is GAGVSQTPSNKVTEKGKYVELRCDPISGHTALYWYRQSLGQGPEFLIYFQGTGAADDSGLPNDRFFAVRPEGSVSTLKIQRTERGDSAVYLCASSPGLRADTQYFGPGTRLTVL.

The J gene is TRBJ2-5, the V gene TRBV5-1; no clear D gene. CDR3 size: 14 residues. CDR1 is SGHRS and CDR2 is YFSETQ in the germline V gene. Trimming pared 2 bases from V and 3 bases from J, leaving 11 bases between. DNA for the CDR3: TGCGCCAGCAGCTTCGCCCTCGGAGAAGAGACCCAGTACTTC. Its translation: CASSFALGEETQYF. Full variable domain (remainder filled in from reference TRBV5-1 and TRBJ2-5): KAGVTQTPRYLIKTRGQQVTLSCSPISGHRSVSWYQQTPGQGLQFLFEYFSETQRNKGNFPGRFSGRQFSNSRSEMNVSTLELGDSALYLCASSFALGEETQYFGPGTRLLVL.

Worth noting for this clone: One end of the junction is discordant with germline, which a read error may explain. This rearrangement joins TRBV7-7 to TRBJ2-1; D is uncertain. Germline loops: CDR1 SSHAT, CDR2 FNYEAQ (reference sequence). The CDR3 totals 13 residues. The CDR3 protein is CASSSYLDNEQFF. DNA of the CDR3: TGTGCTAGCAGCAGTTACTTAGACAATGAGCAGTTCTTC. The whole variable domain, filled in from reference TRBV7-7 and TRBJ2-1, reads GAGVSQSPRYKVTKRGQDVTLRCDPISSHATLYWYQQALGQGPEFLTYFNYEAQPDKSGLPSDRFSAERPEGSISTLTIQRTEQRDSAMYRCASSSYLDNEQFFGPGTRLTVL.

V is TRBV18 and J is TRBJ2-7, with 8 bases fitting TRBD1. This CDR3 has 16 residues. Unmatched junction bases numbered 10, after V lost 4 bases and J lost 2 bases. Germline values: CDR1 KGHSH, CDR2 LQKENI. The CDR3: CASSRGTGKETYEQYF. The CDR3 nucleotides read TGTGCCAGCTCACGTGGGACAGGCAAGGAGACCTACGAGCAGTACTTC.

CDR3 region: CASSREGLRTGNEKLFF. CDR3 nucleotide sequence: TGTGCCAGCAGCAGAGAGGGATTGAGGACAGGGAATGAAAAACTGTTTTTT. The chain couples TRBV7-2 to TRBJ1-4, with 8 nucleotides matching TRBD1. With V trimmed by 5 bases and J by 5 bases, 13 bases remained unmatched. The CDR3 runs to 17 residues. Germline CDR1 is SGHTA and CDR2 is FQGNSA.

The chain recombines TRBV4-3 with TRBJ1-2, with D unresolved. Trimming took 0 bases from V and 6 from J, leaving 14 bases between them. The CDR3 totals 15 residues. The germline V gene has CDR1 LGHNA and CDR2 YSLEER. The CDR3 DNA reads as TGCGCCAGCAGCCAAGAATCTGGCCCCAGAAATGGCTACACCTTC. Encoded protein: CASSQESGPRNGYTF.

J is TRBJ1-1 and V is TRBV7-9; 7 bases line up with TRBD1. Germline V gene sequence: CDR1 SEHNR, CDR2 FQNEAQ (reference sequence). V was pared by 5 bases and J by 1 base, with 4 bases of the junction left unmatched. The CDR3 is 14 amino acids. The CDR3: CASSMTGQNTEAFF. CDR3 sequence (DNA): TGTGCCAGCAGCATGACAGGGCAGAACACTGAAGCTTTCTTT.

CDR3 bases: TGTGCCAGCAGCGGAAGCGGGGGTGTCCAAGAGACCCAGTACTTC. Protein sequence: CASSGSGGVQETQYF. The V and J genes are TRBV11-2 and TRBJ2-5; 8 nucleotides match TRBD2. The CDR3 sequence is 15 residues long. CDR1 and CDR2 from the germline V gene are SGHAT and FQNNGV. Trimming removed 5 bases from V and 1 base from J; junction bases left unmatched: 6.

The chain couples TRBV30 to TRBJ1-3, with D possibly matching TRBD1 (5 bases). Trimming cost V 0 bases and J 6 bases, with 9 bases left between them. Germline values: CDR1 GTSNPN, CDR2 SVGIG (reference sequence). CDR3 length: 13 residues. CDR3 sequence (DNA): TGTGCCTGGAGTGTTAAGGGGTCAAACACCATATATTTT. It specifies CAWSVKGSNTIYF.

This chain links TRBV9 with TRBJ2-3, with 7 bases aligning to TRBD2. This CDR3 is built from 15 residues. With 0 bases clipped from V and 8 bases from J, the junction kept 9 bases outside the gene matches. In germline, CDR1 is SGDLS, CDR2 YYNGEE. The CDR3 sequence is CASSVGARELGTQYF. Here the CDR3 DNA reads TGTGCCAGCAGCGTAGGGGCGCGGGAGTTGGGTACGCAGTATTTT.

The V call is TRBV18, the J call TRBJ1-2; tentative D call: TRBD1 (5 bases). Germline assignment: CDR1 KGHSH and CDR2 LQKENI. The CDR3 is 14 amino acids. V lost 6 bases and J 3 bases, leaving 14 bases between the germline ends. The CDR3 sequence: CASSLGAQDYGYTF. The CDR3 coding sequence is TGTGCCAGCTCCCTCGGGGCTCAGGACTATGGCTACACCTTC.

This rearrangement joins TRBV5-4 to TRBJ1-2, with D possibly matching TRBD1 (6 bases). This CDR3 contains 15 residues. The V gene's germline CDR1 is SGHNT and CDR2 YYREEE (reference sequence). Trimming cost V 4 bases and J 4 bases, with 17 bases left between them. This chain's CDR3 is CASSPSRDNIYGYTF. As DNA, the CDR3 is TGTGCCAGCAGCCCCAGTCGGGACAACATCTATGGCTACACCTTC.

This clone was seen only a few times. V gene TRBV28 combines with J gene TRBJ1-5, with a tentative D call TRBD1 (5 bases). Germline V gene data show CDR1 as MDHEN and CDR2 as SYDVKM. Between the trimmed V and J ends, which lost 5 bases and 4 bases, there was a span of 18 bases. The CDR3 is 16 residues long. The CDR3 is CASSPPQGGGNQPQHF. CDR3 bases: TGTGCCAGCAGTCCCCCGCAGGGCGGGGGTAATCAGCCCCAGCATTTT.

J is TRBJ2-7 and V is TRBV11-1; 9 bases match TRBD1. V trimming: 3 bases; J trimming: 3 bases; junction bases outside the gene matches: 6. The CDR3 totals 15 residues. In germline, CDR1 is SGHAT, CDR2 FQDESV (reference sequence). The DNA for the CDR3 is TGTGCCAGCAGCTTCCCGGGGACAGGGATCTACGAGCAGTACTTC. Translation: CASSFPGTGIYEQYF. The full variable domain, rest sourced from reference TRBV11-1 and TRBJ2-7, is EAEVAQSPRYKITEKSQAVAFWCDPISGHATLYWYRQILGQGPELLVQFQDESVVDDSQLPKDRFSAERLKGVDSTLKIQPAELGDSAMYLCASSFPGTGIYEQYFGPGTRLTVT.

The rearrangement links TRBV28 to TRBJ1-6, with 10 nucleotides matching TRBD1. CDR1 is MDHEN and CDR2 is SYDVKM in the germline V gene. There are 14 residues in the CDR3. The junction had 5 bases not matched to a gene; V was cut back by 6 bases and J by 9 bases. For the CDR3, the DNA is TGTGCCAGCAGACAGGGACAGGGGCGTTCACCCCTCCACTTT. Protein sequence: CASRQGQGRSPLHF.

The V gene is TRBV5-5, the J gene TRBJ2-3; perhaps TRBD1 as D (6 bases). Trimming took off 0 bases at V and 0 bases at J, with 20 bases between the two ends. In germline, CDR1 is SGHKS, CDR2 YYEKEE (reference sequence). The CDR3 is 19 residues long. The CDR3: CASSLVWGTDSPSTDTQYF. The CDR3 nucleotides are TGTGCCAGCAGCTTGGTGTGGGGTACGGACAGTCCTAGCACAGATACGCAGTATTTT.

This rearrangement joins TRBV5-1 to TRBJ2-2; D assignment may be TRBD1 or TRBD2 (5 bases each). The CDR3 has 14 amino acids. Germline lookup yields CDR1 SGHRS and CDR2 YFSETQ. V lost 4 bases and J lost 0, with 7 bases in between. CDR3 nucleotide sequence: TGCGCCAGCAGCAGGGGAGCGAACACCGGGGAGCTGTTTTTT. Protein: CASSRGANTGELFF.